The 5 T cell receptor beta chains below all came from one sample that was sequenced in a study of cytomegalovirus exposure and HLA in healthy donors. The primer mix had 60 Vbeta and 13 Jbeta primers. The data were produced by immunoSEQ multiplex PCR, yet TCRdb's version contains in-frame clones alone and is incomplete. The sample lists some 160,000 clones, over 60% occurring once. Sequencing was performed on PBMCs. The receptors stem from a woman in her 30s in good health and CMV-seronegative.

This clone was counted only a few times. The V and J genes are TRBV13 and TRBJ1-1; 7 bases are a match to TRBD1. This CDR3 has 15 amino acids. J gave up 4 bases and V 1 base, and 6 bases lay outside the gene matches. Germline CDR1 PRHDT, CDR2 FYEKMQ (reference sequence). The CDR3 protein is CASSLVTGRSTEAFF. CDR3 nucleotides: TGTGCCAGCAGCTTAGTGACAGGGAGGAGCACTGAAGCTTTCTTT.

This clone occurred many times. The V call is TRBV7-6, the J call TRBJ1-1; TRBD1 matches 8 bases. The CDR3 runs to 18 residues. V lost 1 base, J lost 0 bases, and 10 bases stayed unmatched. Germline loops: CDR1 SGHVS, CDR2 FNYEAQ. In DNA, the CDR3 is TGTGCCAGCAGCTTAGAGAACCGGGACAGGAGCCTGAACACTGAAGCTTTCTTT. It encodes CASSLENRDRSLNTEAFF.

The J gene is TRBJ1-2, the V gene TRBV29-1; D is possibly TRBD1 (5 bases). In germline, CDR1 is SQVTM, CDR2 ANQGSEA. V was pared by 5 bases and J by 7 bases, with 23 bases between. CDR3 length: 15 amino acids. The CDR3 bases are TGCAGCGTTCCTTATCAGTTAGACAGCCCGATTGGCTACACCTTC. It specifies CSVPYQLDSPIGYTF.

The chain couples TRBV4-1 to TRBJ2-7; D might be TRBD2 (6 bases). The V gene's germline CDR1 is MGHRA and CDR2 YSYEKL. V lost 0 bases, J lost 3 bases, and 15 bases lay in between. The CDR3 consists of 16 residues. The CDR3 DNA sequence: TGCGCCAGCAGCCAAGATGAAGGAGGGGCGCACTACGAGCAGTACTTC. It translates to CASSQDEGGAHYEQYF.

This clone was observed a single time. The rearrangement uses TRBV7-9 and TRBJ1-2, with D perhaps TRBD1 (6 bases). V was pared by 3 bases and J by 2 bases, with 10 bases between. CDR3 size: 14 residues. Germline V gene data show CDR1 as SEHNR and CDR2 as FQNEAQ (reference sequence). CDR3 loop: CASSFGQGNYGYTF. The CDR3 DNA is TGTGCCAGCAGCTTTGGGCAGGGGAACTATGGCTACACCTTC.